Following are 18 T cell receptor beta chains from one sample sequenced in a study of blood T cell repertoires in COVID-19. Assay used: immunoSEQ multiplex PCR; TCRdb lists only in-frame clones, some missing. The sample lists fewer than 200,000 clones; roughly 84% were seen once. Material: PBMCs or T cells enriched from blood (not recorded which). These receptor sequences come from a man aged 60-69 years who had recovered from COVID-19.

The chain recombines TRBV4-2 with TRBJ2-4, with D possibly being TRBD2 (6 bases). The V gene lost 0 bases and the J gene lost 4 bases, with 7 bases spanning the gap. Germline assignment: CDR1 LGHNA and CDR2 YNFKEQ. The CDR3 totals 14 residues. CDR3 region: CASSQESGKNIQYF. CDR3 in DNA: TGTGCCAGCAGCCAAGAGAGCGGGAAAAACATTCAGTACTTC.

The chain recombines TRBV18 with TRBJ1-1, with D uncertain. CDR1 KGHSH and CDR2 LQKENI come from the germline V gene. V shed 1 base and J shed 3 bases, with 6 bases lying between them. This CDR3 contains 13 residues. The CDR3 DNA sequence: TGTGCCAGCTCACCACAGGGAGACACTGAAGCTTTCTTT. It translates to CASSPQGDTEAFF.

The J gene is TRBJ1-3, the V gene TRBV7-7, with 7 bases identical to TRBD1. CDR3 size: 15 residues. CDR1 SSHAT and CDR2 FNYEAQ come from the germline V gene (reference sequence). The V and J ends lost 5 bases and 4 bases, in that order; junction bases with no gene match: 8. This CDR3 is CASSLDAGGGNTIYF. CDR3 DNA: TGTGCCAGCAGCCTGGACGCAGGGGGAGGAAACACCATATATTTT.

The V call is TRBV5-8, the J call TRBJ1-4; TRBD1 might be the D (6 bases). The CDR3 runs 15 residues. V was trimmed by 4 bases and J by 4 bases, leaving 14 bases between them. CDR1 SGHTS and CDR2 YDEGEE come from the germline V gene. The CDR3: CASSAEGQFNEKLFF. The CDR3 DNA reads TGTGCCAGCAGCGCAGAAGGACAGTTTAATGAAAAACTGTTTTTT.

This clone was found once. The rearrangement uses TRBV29-1 and TRBJ2-5; D may be TRBD2 (5 bases). The CDR3 loop spans 13 amino acids. Germline V lookup: CDR1 SQVTM, CDR2 ANQGSEA. V lost 4 bases and J 2 bases, leaving 11 bases between the germline ends. The CDR3 reads CSVVIGGQETQYF. Here the CDR3 DNA reads TGCAGCGTTGTTATCGGAGGACAAGAGACCCAGTACTTC.

The gene calls are TRBV7-8 and TRBJ2-7, with TRBD1 as a possible D gene (6 bases). Trimming took 3 bases from V and 4 from J, leaving 19 bases between them. Germline V gene sequence: CDR1 SGHVS, CDR2 FQNEAQ. The CDR3 contains 16 residues. The CDR3 here is CASSFSIQGPLYEQYF. The CDR3 nucleotides are TGTGCCAGCAGCTTTTCAATACAGGGCCCGCTTTACGAGCAGTACTTC.

CDR3 region: CASSLGGTGTTGYTF. The CDR3 bases are TGTGCCAGCAGTTTAGGTGGGACAGGGACGACGGGCTACACCTTC. This rearrangement joins TRBV9 to TRBJ1-2, with 9 nucleotides matching TRBD1. CDR3 length: 15 residues. Trimming removed 5 bases from V and 8 bases from J; junction bases left unmatched: 13. Germline V gene data show CDR1 as SGDLS and CDR2 as YYNGEE.

This chain uses TRBV5-4 with TRBJ1-2; maybe TRBD1 (6 bases). The CDR3 sequence is 14 residues long. V lost 2 bases and J lost 3, with 11 bases in between. CDR1 and CDR2 from the germline V gene are SGHNT and YYREEE (reference sequence). CDR3 amino acids: CASSLKGVDYGYTF. The DNA of the CDR3 is TGTGCCAGCAGCTTAAAGGGGGTGGACTATGGCTACACCTTC. The variable domain in full, completed from reference TRBV5-4 and TRBJ1-2, reads ETGVTQSPTHLIKTRGQQVTLRCSSQSGHNTVSWYQQALGQGPQFIFQYYREEENGRGNFPPRFSGLQFPNYSSELNVNALELDDSALYLCASSLKGVDYGYTFGSGTRLTVV.

The chain links TRBV29-1 to TRBJ1-1; D remains ambiguous. The CDR3 runs to 12 residues. V lost 3 bases and J 6 bases, leaving 11 bases between the germline ends. The germline CDR1 and CDR2 sequences are SQVTM and ANQGSEA. CDR3 loop: CSVEAVVAEAFF. CDR3 in DNA: TGCAGCGTTGAGGCGGTGGTCGCTGAAGCTTTCTTT.

The chain links TRBV19 to TRBJ1-5; 12 bases are shared with TRBD1. Germline V gives CDR1 LNHDA, CDR2 SQIVND (reference sequence). Trimming at V came to 3 bases and at J to 6 bases, leaving 3 bases not matched to a gene. This CDR3 region has 15 residues. Written as DNA, the CDR3 is TGTGCCAGTAGTATCGGGACAGGGGGCTTTCAGCCCCAGCATTTT. Translating it yields CASSIGTGGFQPQHF.

This clone has only one observation. The chain joins TRBV11-2 to TRBJ1-3, with TRBD1 as a possible D gene (6 bases). The CDR3 totals 20 residues. Germline V CDR1 and CDR2: SGHAT, FQNNGV. The germline V and J ends were trimmed by 0 bases and 1 base, with 22 bases remaining between them. The CDR3 bases are TGTGCCAGCAGCTTAGATTTGTTTCGAACTCGGACAGCTTCTGGAAACACCATATATTTT. It translates to CASSLDLFRTRTASGNTIYF.

As for this clone: Different DNA sequences within this sample yield the same CDR3. The chain couples TRBV28 to TRBJ2-1, with D perhaps matching TRBD1 (6 bases). Deletions cut 3 bases from V and 3 bases from J, with 12 bases between. CDR1 MDHEN and CDR2 SYDVKM come from the germline V gene. The CDR3 sequence is 15 residues long. The CDR3 here is CASSFSGVGYNEQFF. For the CDR3, the DNA is TGTGCCAGCAGTTTTTCAGGGGTTGGCTACAATGAGCAGTTCTTC.

The chain is built from TRBV5-6 and TRBJ2-7; 11 bases fit TRBD2. Germline V lookup: CDR1 SGHDT, CDR2 YYEEEE. The CDR3 is 15 amino acids. The trim removed 4 bases at V and 4 bases at J, leaving 7 bases unmatched. The CDR3: CASSPTSGSVYEQYF. Written as DNA, the CDR3 is TGTGCCAGCAGCCCCACTAGCGGGAGTGTATACGAGCAGTACTTC.

This clone was seen a few times. This chain links TRBV19 with TRBJ1-5, with D perhaps TRBD1 (5 bases). The CDR3 sequence is 15 residues long. Trimming removed 2 bases at V and 0 bases at J, with 8 bases between. The germline gives CDR1 LNHDA, CDR2 SQIVND (reference sequence). This CDR3 reads CASSINRLSNQPQHF. The CDR3 coding sequence is TGTGCCAGTAGTATAAACAGGCTTAGCAATCAGCCCCAGCATTTT.

The chain has TRBV28 and TRBJ1-5; no firm D call. Trimming took off 5 bases at V and 1 base at J, with 21 bases between the two ends. The germline gives CDR1 MDHEN, CDR2 SYDVKM. CDR3 size: 18 residues. The CDR3 region has the DNA TGTGCCAGCAGTCCGACTTTCCCCTTAACTGAAAGCAATCAGCCCCAGCATTTT. As protein: CASSPTFPLTESNQPQHF.

V gene TRBV6-5 combines with J gene TRBJ2-3, with D tentatively TRBD2 (5 bases). Germline CDR1 MNHEY, CDR2 SVGAGI. Trimming removed 2 bases from V and 0 bases from J, with 6 bases in between. CDR3 length: 14 residues. CDR3 loop: CASSYRGSTDTQYF. CDR3 coding DNA: TGTGCCAGCAGTTACCGGGGTAGCACAGATACGCAGTATTTT.

The CDR3 nucleotides read TGTGCCAGCAGCGGACGGGGGAGTCTTAGCACAGATACGCAGTATTTT. Amino acid sequence: CASSGRGSLSTDTQYF. The chain joins TRBV9 to TRBJ2-3; D is possibly TRBD2 (6 bases). This CDR3 has 16 residues. Germline V CDR1 and CDR2: SGDLS, YYNGEE. V was pared by 3 bases and J by 0 bases, with 14 bases between.

This chain joins TRBV9 and TRBJ2-1, with 8 bases lining up with TRBD1. The CDR3 length is 15 residues. Germline CDR1 reads SGDLS; CDR2 reads YYNGEE. Trimming took 4 bases from V and 7 from J; bases not matched to a gene: 10. In DNA, the CDR3 is TGTGCCAGCAGCCTTGGGGGACAGGTGGGGAATGAGCAGTTCTTC. Its translation: CASSLGGQVGNEQFF.